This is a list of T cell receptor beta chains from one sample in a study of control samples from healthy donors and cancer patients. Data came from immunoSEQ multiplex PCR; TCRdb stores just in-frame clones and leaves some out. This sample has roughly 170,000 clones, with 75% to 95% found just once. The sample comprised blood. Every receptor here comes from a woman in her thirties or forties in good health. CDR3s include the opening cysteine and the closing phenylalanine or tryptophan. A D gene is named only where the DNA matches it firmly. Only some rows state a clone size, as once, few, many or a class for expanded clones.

CDR3nt: TGTGCCAGCAGTCCCTGGGAGTTGAACACTGAAGCTTTCTTT; CDR3aa: CASSPWELNTEAFF; v_gene: TRBV2; len: 14; d_gene: NA; j_gene: TRBJ1-1; abundance: NA
CDR3nt: TGTGCCAGCTCACCACCGTGGGCCGGGACAGGGGCCCATCTGCAGTACTTC; CDR3aa: CASSPPWAGTGAHLQYF; v_gene: TRBV18; len: 17; d_gene: TRBD1; j_gene: TRBJ2-7; abundance: NA
CDR3nt: TGTGCCAGCAGCGTAGGAGAGAGGGGAACTGAAGCTTTCTTT; CDR3aa: CASSVGERGTEAFF; v_gene: TRBV9; len: 14; d_gene: NA; j_gene: TRBJ1-1; abundance: NA
CDR3nt: TGCGCCAGCAGCCAGGGACTAGCGGGGGGTATCTACGAGCAGTACTTC; CDR3aa: CASSQGLAGGIYEQYF; v_gene: TRBV5-1; len: 16; d_gene: TRBD2; j_gene: TRBJ2-7; abundance: NA
CDR3nt: TGTGCCACCAACTCGGGGGGGTCCGCCTACGAGCAGTACTTC; CDR3aa: CATNSGGSAYEQYF; v_gene: TRBV7-9; len: 14; d_gene: TRBD2; j_gene: TRBJ2-7; abundance: NA
CDR3nt: TGTGCCAGCAGCTTAGTCAGGCTTTCGCGGGGGGGCTCCTACAATGAGCAGTTCTTC; CDR3aa: CASSLVRLSRGGSYNEQFF; v_gene: TRBV11-2; len: 19; d_gene: TRBD2; j_gene: TRBJ2-1; abundance: NA
CDR3nt: TGTGCCAGCAGCTTAGCGCTAGTCCCCGGGACAGGGAAAACTGAAGCTTTCTTT; CDR3aa: CASSLALVPGTGKTEAFF; v_gene: TRBV7-8; len: 18; d_gene: TRBD1; j_gene: TRBJ1-1; abundance: NA
CDR3nt: TGTGCCAGCTCACCCCCAGGGGAGACCCAGTACTTC; CDR3aa: CASSPPGETQYF; v_gene: TRBV18; len: 12; d_gene: NA; j_gene: TRBJ2-5; abundance: NA
CDR3nt: TGTGCCAGCAGCCAATGGGGCGGGGCCCAAAACATTCAGTACTTC; CDR3aa: CASSQWGGAQNIQYF; v_gene: TRBV3-1/TRBV3-2; len: 15; d_gene: NA; j_gene: TRBJ2-4; abundance: NA
CDR3nt: TGTGCCAGCAGAACCATGGGACAGGGTGGAAACACCATATATTTT; CDR3aa: CASRTMGQGGNTIYF; v_gene: TRBV2; len: 15; d_gene: TRBD1; j_gene: TRBJ1-3; abundance: NA
CDR3nt: TGTGCCAGCAGCCCGGGGGCAATGACTGAAGCTTTCTTT; CDR3aa: CASSPGAMTEAFF; v_gene: TRBV14; len: 13; d_gene: NA; j_gene: TRBJ1-1; abundance: NA
CDR3nt: TGCAGTGCTACGCAGGACTATGGCTACACCTTC; CDR3aa: CSATQDYGYTF; v_gene: TRBV20-1; len: 11; d_gene: NA; j_gene: TRBJ1-2; abundance: NA
CDR3nt: TGTGCCAGCAGCTTGGGACTAGCGGGGGCCGCTTCGACCCAGTACTTC; CDR3aa: CASSLGLAGAASTQYF; v_gene: TRBV5-8; len: 16; d_gene: TRBD2; j_gene: TRBJ2-5; abundance: NA
CDR3nt: TGTGCCAGCAGCAAAAAGTCAAGGGACAGGCGTGTGGAGCAGTACTTC; CDR3aa: CASSKKSRDRRVEQYF; v_gene: TRBV21-1; len: 16; d_gene: NA; j_gene: TRBJ2-7; abundance: NA
CDR3nt: TGTGCCACTCGAAGGGGGGGCTACAATGAGCAGTTCTTC; CDR3aa: CATRRGGYNEQFF; v_gene: TRBV12-3/TRBV12-4; len: 13; d_gene: NA; j_gene: TRBJ2-1; abundance: NA
CDR3nt: TGTGCCAGCAGCCAAGGCGGGGCTGGTGAGCAGTTCTTC; CDR3aa: CASSQGGAGEQFF; v_gene: TRBV3-1/TRBV3-2; len: 13; d_gene: NA; j_gene: TRBJ2-1; abundance: NA
CDR3nt: TGTGCCAGCAGTGAATCCAGGGGAGGGGAGCAGTACTTC; CDR3aa: CASSESRGGEQYF; v_gene: TRBV25-1; len: 13; d_gene: NA; j_gene: TRBJ2-7; abundance: NA
CDR3nt: TGTGCCAGCAGCCCCGGCACAGATACGCAGTATTTT; CDR3aa: CASSPGTDTQYF; v_gene: TRBV9; len: 12; d_gene: NA; j_gene: TRBJ2-3; abundance: NA
CDR3nt: TGTGCCAGCAGCGAAGGTTCCTACAATGAGCAGTTCTTC; CDR3aa: CASSEGSYNEQFF; v_gene: TRBV11-2; len: 13; d_gene: NA; j_gene: TRBJ2-1; abundance: NA
CDR3nt: TGTGCCAGTAGTATCGGAGGGAGCTTGTATGGCTACACCTTC; CDR3aa: CASSIGGSLYGYTF; v_gene: TRBV19; len: 14; d_gene: NA; j_gene: TRBJ1-2; abundance: NA
CDR3nt: TGTGCCAGCATGAAGGACAGTCTCGAGACCCAGTACTTC; CDR3aa: CASMKDSLETQYF; v_gene: TRBV6-5; len: 13; d_gene: NA; j_gene: TRBJ2-5; abundance: NA
CDR3nt: TGTGCCAGCAGCCAAGCAAGACAGGGATATGGCTACACCTTC; CDR3aa: CASSQARQGYGYTF; v_gene: TRBV14; len: 14; d_gene: TRBD1; j_gene: TRBJ1-2; abundance: NA
CDR3nt: TGTGCCAGCAGTCAAACTCCGGGACGGAGCGACTATGGCTACACCTTC; CDR3aa: CASSQTPGRSDYGYTF; v_gene: TRBV6-2/TRBV6-3; len: 16; d_gene: NA; j_gene: TRBJ1-2; abundance: NA
CDR3nt: TGTGCCAGCAGTGAATTACTAGCGGGGCCAGATACGCAGTATTTT; CDR3aa: CASSELLAGPDTQYF; v_gene: TRBV6-1; len: 15; d_gene: TRBD2; j_gene: TRBJ2-3; abundance: NA
CDR3nt: TGTGCCAGCAGCTTTGCCGACGTAGGAAACACCATATATTTT; CDR3aa: CASSFADVGNTIYF; v_gene: TRBV5-4; len: 14; d_gene: NA; j_gene: TRBJ1-3; abundance: NA
CDR3nt: TGCGCCAGCAGCCCCGGGACAGGGGCGGAGACCCAGTACTTC; CDR3aa: CASSPGTGAETQYF; v_gene: TRBV5-1; len: 14; d_gene: TRBD1; j_gene: TRBJ2-5; abundance: NA
CDR3nt: TGCGCCAGCAGCTTGACAGGGGGCCTAAACAATGAGCAGTTCTTC; CDR3aa: CASSLTGGLNNEQFF; v_gene: TRBV5-1; len: 15; d_gene: TRBD1; j_gene: TRBJ2-1; abundance: NA
CDR3nt: TGCAGCGTTGAAGCCAGCTATGGCTACACCTTC; CDR3aa: CSVEASYGYTF; v_gene: TRBV29-1; len: 11; d_gene: NA; j_gene: TRBJ1-2; abundance: NA
CDR3nt: TGTGCCAGCACTCCAGTGAACACTGAAGCTTTCTTT; CDR3aa: CASTPVNTEAFF; v_gene: TRBV7-9; len: 12; d_gene: NA; j_gene: TRBJ1-1; abundance: few
CDR3nt: TGCGCCAGCAGTAGTTCTTTCGGGGAGACCCAGTACTTC; CDR3aa: CASSSSFGETQYF; v_gene: TRBV5-1; len: 13; d_gene: NA; j_gene: TRBJ2-5; abundance: NA
CDR3nt: TGTGCCAGCAGCTTGGTTGGCGGGGGGACTTCGGGGACCCAGTACTTC; CDR3aa: CASSLVGGGTSGTQYF; v_gene: TRBV5-5; len: 16; d_gene: TRBD2; j_gene: TRBJ2-5; abundance: once
CDR3nt: TGTGCCAGCAGCCAAAACAGGGACCGGTATGGCTACACCTTC; CDR3aa: CASSQNRDRYGYTF; v_gene: TRBV11-2; len: 14; d_gene: NA; j_gene: TRBJ1-2; abundance: NA
CDR3nt: TGCAGTGCTAGAGCTGCATATGGCTACACCTTC; CDR3aa: CSARAAYGYTF; v_gene: TRBV20-1; len: 11; d_gene: NA; j_gene: TRBJ1-2; abundance: NA
CDR3nt: TGTGCCAGCAGTCCCTGGGCTAGCGGGGTTGTAAACACCGGGGAGCTGTTTTTT; CDR3aa: CASSPWASGVVNTGELFF; v_gene: TRBV21-1; len: 18; d_gene: NA; j_gene: TRBJ2-2; abundance: once
CDR3nt: TGTGCCAGCAGCTTAGCGCAATCCACTGAAGCTTTCTTT; CDR3aa: CASSLAQSTEAFF; v_gene: TRBV7-9; len: 13; d_gene: NA; j_gene: TRBJ1-1; abundance: NA
CDR3nt: TGTGCCAGTAGTCCTCGACTAGCGGGGGGGCCTGGGGAGCAGTACTTC; CDR3aa: CASSPRLAGGPGEQYF; v_gene: TRBV19; len: 16; d_gene: TRBD2; j_gene: TRBJ2-7; abundance: NA
CDR3nt: TGTGCCAGCAGCCAAGCGGGGGGGGGACAGTACTACGAGCAGTACTTC; CDR3aa: CASSQAGGGQYYEQYF; v_gene: TRBV4-2; len: 16; d_gene: NA; j_gene: TRBJ2-7; abundance: NA
CDR3nt: TGTGCCAGCAGCTTAGAACGGTCCTACGAGCAGTACTTC; CDR3aa: CASSLERSYEQYF; v_gene: TRBV13; len: 13; d_gene: NA; j_gene: TRBJ2-7; abundance: NA
CDR3nt: TGCAGCGTTGAAGACTGGGGGCCATCTGGAAACACCATATATTTT; CDR3aa: CSVEDWGPSGNTIYF; v_gene: TRBV29-1; len: 15; d_gene: NA; j_gene: TRBJ1-3; abundance: NA
CDR3nt: TGTGCCAGCAGTTACTCTAGGGTGGAGGGAAAACTGTTTTTT; CDR3aa: CASSYSRVEGKLFF; v_gene: TRBV6-5; len: 14; d_gene: NA; j_gene: TRBJ1-4; abundance: NA
CDR3nt: TGTGCCAGCAGCCACGGATGGGGGGGTAACGAGCAGTACTTC; CDR3aa: CASSHGWGGNEQYF; v_gene: TRBV7-9; len: 14; d_gene: TRBD2; j_gene: TRBJ2-7; abundance: NA
CDR3nt: TGCGCCAGCAACCGACAGGGAACCCCCTACGAGCAGTACTTC; CDR3aa: CASNRQGTPYEQYF; v_gene: TRBV5-1; len: 14; d_gene: TRBD1; j_gene: TRBJ2-7; abundance: NA
CDR3nt: TGTGCCAGCAGCAAATGCCAGGACTACGAGCAGTACTTC; CDR3aa: CASSKCQDYEQYF; v_gene: TRBV21-1; len: 13; d_gene: NA; j_gene: TRBJ2-7; abundance: NA
CDR3nt: TGCGCCAGCAGCCTGGGACAGGTGTCCGGGGAGCTGTTTTTT; CDR3aa: CASSLGQVSGELFF; v_gene: TRBV5-1; len: 14; d_gene: TRBD1; j_gene: TRBJ2-2; abundance: NA
CDR3nt: TGTGCCAGCAGTGACTCACAGGGGGCAGATACGCAGTATTTT; CDR3aa: CASSDSQGADTQYF; v_gene: TRBV6-4; len: 14; d_gene: TRBD1; j_gene: TRBJ2-3; abundance: NA
CDR3nt: TGCGCCAGCAGTGGAGGGGACACCATATATTTT; CDR3aa: CASSGGDTIYF; v_gene: TRBV10-1; len: 11; d_gene: NA; j_gene: TRBJ1-3; abundance: NA
CDR3nt: TGTGCCAGCAGTTCCCCCGGACAGGTCTATGGCTACACCTTC; CDR3aa: CASSSPGQVYGYTF; v_gene: TRBV6-5; len: 14; d_gene: TRBD1; j_gene: TRBJ1-2; abundance: few
CDR3nt: TGTGCCAGCAGACCCCAGGGTTGGGGCTCCTACGAGCAGTACTTC; CDR3aa: CASRPQGWGSYEQYF; v_gene: TRBV2; len: 15; d_gene: NA; j_gene: TRBJ2-7; abundance: NA
CDR3nt: TGCAGCGTTGAAGACCCAGGGACATACGAGCAGTACTTC; CDR3aa: CSVEDPGTYEQYF; v_gene: TRBV29-1; len: 13; d_gene: NA; j_gene: TRBJ2-7; abundance: NA
CDR3nt: TGTGCCAGCTCACCCCAGGGGACGGATGGCTACACCTTC; CDR3aa: CASSPQGTDGYTF; v_gene: TRBV18; len: 13; d_gene: NA; j_gene: TRBJ1-2; abundance: NA
CDR3nt: TGTGCCAGCAGTTTTGGCCCAGTCGGTCTGACAGGGGGGCCAAAGAACACCGGGGAGCTGTTTTTT; CDR3aa: CASSFGPVGLTGGPKNTGELFF; v_gene: TRBV27; len: 22; d_gene: TRBD1; j_gene: TRBJ2-2; abundance: NA
CDR3nt: TGTGCCAGCAGCCTCTCTATTAAATCTGGCTACACCTTC; CDR3aa: CASSLSIKSGYTF; v_gene: TRBV4-2; len: 13; d_gene: NA; j_gene: TRBJ1-2; abundance: NA
CDR3nt: TGTGCCAGCAGTGGGGGGGACAACTACTATGGCTACACCTTC; CDR3aa: CASSGGDNYYGYTF; v_gene: TRBV27; len: 14; d_gene: NA; j_gene: TRBJ1-2; abundance: NA